One sample yielded the 13 T cell receptor beta chains listed below, sequenced in a study of T cell repertoires in cytomegalovirus infection. Antigen specificity for these receptors is unknown. TCRdb ran MiXCR on the reads and lists one entry per CDR3 protein. The data contain 700,000 to 850,000 distinct CDR3 sequences, 32% of them seen just once; the ten biggest clones take up around 12%. This sample comprised cultured CD8+ T cells from PBMCs, obtained from culture after CMV antigen stimulation. These receptors came from a human donor in good health (CMV status not recorded). Some clones in this sample may be carry-over from other donors' samples.

The chain employs TRBV20-1 and TRBJ2-1; 9 bases align to TRBD2. V was pared by 4 bases and J by 3 bases, with 7 bases of the junction left unmatched. The CDR3 covers 15 residues. In germline, CDR1 is DFQATT, CDR2 SNEGSKA (reference sequence). The CDR3 region has the DNA TGCAGTGCTACCGATAGCGGGGGCCACTACAATGAGCAGTTCTTC. Amino acid sequence: CSATDSGGHYNEQFF.

This rearrangement joins TRBV7-9 to TRBJ2-2; tentatively, D is TRBD2 (6 bases). Per the germline V gene, CDR1 is SEHNR and CDR2 is FQNEAQ (reference sequence). V was clipped by 7 bases and J by 1 base, with 22 bases between them. The CDR3 consists of 18 residues. The CDR3 DNA reads TGTGCCAGCACCCCGTCGTCGGTGCGGGGCGGGAACACCGGGGAGCTGTTTTTT. Its translation: CASTPSSVRGGNTGELFF.

This chain uses TRBV19 with TRBJ2-3; 7 bases match TRBD2. CDR3 length equals 15 residues. The V and J ends lost 4 bases and 2 bases, in that order; junction bases with no gene match: 6. Germline assignment: CDR1 LNHDA and CDR2 SQIVND (reference sequence). For the CDR3, the DNA is TGTGCCAGTAGTACGCCAGCGGGGATCACAGATACGCAGTATTTT. Encoded protein: CASSTPAGITDTQYF.

The CDR3 sequence is CASSQDGAAFGEQFF. The CDR3 nucleotides read TGCGCCAGCAGCCAAGATGGGGCTGCGTTTGGAGAGCAGTTCTTC. The V gene is TRBV4-1, the J gene TRBJ2-1, with D tentatively TRBD1 (5 bases). V lost 0 bases to trimming and J lost 10 bases, with 16 bases between them. CDR1 MGHRA and CDR2 YSYEKL come from the germline V gene. The CDR3 spans 15 residues.

A few counts support this clonotype. V usage is TRBV28 and J usage is TRBJ2-7; D possibly uses TRBD1 or TRBD2 (5 bases each). Germline V CDR1 and CDR2: MDHEN, SYDVKM. This CDR3 contains 17 residues. Between the trimmed V and J ends, which lost 4 bases and 3 bases, there was a span of 22 bases. The CDR3 DNA is TGTGCCAGCAGTTATCATGGGACCAGTGGGTACCTCTACGAGCAGTACGTC. Translating it yields CASSYHGTSGYLYEQYV.

This sequence joins TRBV12-3 or TRBV12-4 and TRBJ1-1, with TRBD1 matching over 7 bases. Trimming at V came to 5 bases and at J to 0 bases, leaving 9 bases not matched to a gene. This CDR3 is 16 amino acids long. The CDR3 spells CASSLDRVQMNTEAFF. The DNA for the CDR3 is TGTGCCAGCAGTCTTGACAGGGTCCAAATGAACACTGAAGCTTTCTTT.

The CDR3 is CASRSANWETQYF. The CDR3 DNA reads as TGTGCCAGCAGGTCCGCGAATTGGGAGACCCAGTACTTC. The chain recombines TRBV12-3 or TRBV12-4 with TRBJ2-5, with D uncertain. There are 13 residues in the CDR3. The V end lost 6 bases, the J end lost 5 bases, and 13 bases lay between the germline ends.

The gene calls are TRBV19 and TRBJ1-5; no reliable D call. The CDR3 extends over 15 amino acids. In germline, CDR1 is LNHDA, CDR2 SQIVND (reference sequence). The ends were cut back, 3 bases at V and 0 bases at J, with 9 bases in the middle. CDR3 residues: CASSMGYTSNQPQHF. The CDR3, as DNA: TGTGCCAGTAGTATGGGCTATACTAGCAATCAGCCCCAGCATTTT. The entire variable domain, with the rest obtained from reference TRBV19 and TRBJ1-5, is as follows: DGGITQSPKYLFRKEGQNVTLSCEQNLNHDAMYWYRQDPGQGLRLIYYSQIVNDFQKGDIAEGYSVSREKKESFPLTVTSAQKNPTAFYLCASSMGYTSNQPQHFGDGTRLSIL.

This clonotype was found many times. The chain employs TRBV12-3 or TRBV12-4 and TRBJ2-6; D may be TRBD1 or TRBD2 (5 bases each). The V end was cut by 7 bases, the J end by 2 bases, with 15 bases between. CDR3 length: 16 residues. The CDR3 coding sequence is TGTGCCAGCACCTCAAATGAGGGGACTGGGGCCAACGTCCTGACTTTC. Its translation is CASTSNEGTGANVLTF.

V usage is TRBV4-2 and J usage is TRBJ1-4; 7 positions agree with TRBD1. Trimming removed 0 bases from V and 4 bases from J; junction bases left unmatched: 5. CDR3 length: 16 amino acids. Per germline, CDR1 LGHNA and CDR2 YNFKEQ. CDR3 coding DNA: TGTGCCAGCAGCCAAGAACCGGGACAGCTTAATGAAAAACTGTTTTTT. Its protein product is CASSQEPGQLNEKLFF.

The chain uses TRBV5-1 and TRBJ2-7; 7 bases line up with TRBD1. With 0 bases clipped from V and 2 bases from J, the junction kept 8 bases outside the gene matches. The CDR3 spans 16 residues. The germline gives CDR1 SGHRS, CDR2 YFSETQ. DNA of the CDR3: TGCGCCAGCAGCTTGGGAACAGGGGCCCGCACCTACGAGCAGTACTTC. It encodes CASSLGTGARTYEQYF.

In regard to this clonotype: An end of the junction does not agree with germline; a read error may underlie this. V and J are TRBV19 and TRBJ1-1, with a possible D match to TRBD1 (6 bases). The CDR3 is 14 residues long. Germline CDR1 is LNHDA and CDR2 is SQIVND (reference sequence). For the CDR3, the DNA is TGTACCAGTAGTGATGCAGGGGACAACACTGAAGCTTTCTTT. It translates to CTSSDAGDNTEAFF.

This clonotype was recorded a few times. The CDR3 sequence: CASSQEVHTSGDRETQYF. CDR3 sequence (DNA): TGCGCCAGCAGCCAAGAGGTTCATACTAGCGGGGACCGAGAGACCCAGTACTTC. This chain joins TRBV4-3 and TRBJ2-5; the match to TRBD2 covers 10 bases. V shed 0 bases and J 4 bases; nucleotides not matched to a gene: 11. The germline V gene has CDR1 LGHNA and CDR2 YSLEER. The CDR3 has 18 amino acids.